A single sample gave rise to the 17 T cell receptor beta chains below, sequenced in a study of T cells expressing NK-cell markers. With the 5' RACE reads reprocessed, TCRdb shows one record per CDR3 protein and no DNA. This repertoire comprises fewer than 400,000 distinct CDR3 sequences; its ten largest clones make up around 5.2%. Input material: blood T cells: a sorted CD56 or NKG2C T cell subset, CD4+ or CD8+ T cells, or bulk PBMC T cells (not recorded which). Receptors were obtained from a man aged 18 to 69 in good health.

J is TRBJ1-5 and V is TRBV5-1. The CDR3 loop spans 15 amino acids. Germline lookup yields CDR1 SGHRS and CDR2 YFSETQ. CDR3 sequence: CASSRWVRSNQPQHF.

The chain is built from TRBV5-1 and TRBJ1-6. This CDR3 is 16 amino acids long. CDR1 and CDR2 (germline): SGHRS, YFSETQ. The chain's CDR3 is CASSSTTGPPNSPLHF.

The chain joins TRBV7-9 to TRBJ2-7; TCRdb indicates TRBD1, and absent DNA this call remains unverified. Per the germline V gene, CDR1 is SEHNR and CDR2 is FQNEAQ (reference sequence). This CDR3 comprises 14 residues. CDR3: CASSHGQGRNEQYF. The full variable domain, in which reference TRBV7-9 and TRBJ2-7 provide the parts outside the CDR3, is DTGVSQNPRHKITKRGQNVTFRCDPISEHNRLYWYRQTLGQGPEFLTYFQNEAQLEKSRLLSDRFSAERPKGSFSTLEIQRTEQGDSAMYLCASSHGQGRNEQYFGPGTRLTVT.

The chain combines TRBV20-1 with TRBJ1-1; TCRdb gives TRBD1 as the D gene, but with no DNA this cannot be confirmed. The CDR3 runs to 15 residues. Germline V lookup: CDR1 DFQATT, CDR2 SNEGSKA (reference sequence). The chain's CDR3 is CSARDYRGTNTEAFF.

The chain has TRBV6-2 or TRBV6-3 and TRBJ1-1; TCRdb proposes TRBD1, but this gene call is untestable without DNA. The CDR3 extends over 16 amino acids. CDR1 MNHEY and CDR2 SVGEGT come from the germline V gene. The CDR3 sequence is CASSYDWGTGNTEAFF.

The chain's CDR3 is CASSLGVPGVGYTF. The chain uses TRBV5-6 and TRBJ1-2; TCRdb reports TRBD1, a call that lacks DNA to check it against. The CDR3 is 14 residues long. CDR1 SGHDT and CDR2 YYEEEE come from the germline V gene.

The V and J genes are TRBV10-3 and TRBJ2-2. CDR1 and CDR2 from the germline V gene are ENHRY and SYGVKD. There are 13 residues in the CDR3. This CDR3 is CAISGYLTGELFF.

The chain couples TRBV15 to TRBJ2-1; TCRdb's assignment of TRBD2 cannot be checked, as there is no DNA. The CDR3 spans 14 residues. Germline values: CDR1 LNHNV, CDR2 YYDKDF (reference sequence). CDR3 sequence: CATTAGGWRPEQFF.

This rearrangement joins TRBV19 to TRBJ2-7; TCRdb indicates TRBD2, and absent DNA this call remains unverified. Germline V gives CDR1 LNHDA, CDR2 SQIVND (reference sequence). The CDR3 loop spans 14 amino acids. The CDR3 spells CASSMDRPASEQYF.

The rearrangement uses TRBV27 and TRBJ1-6; the TCRdb D gene call, TRBD1, has no DNA to confirm it. The CDR3 runs 14 residues. The germline gives CDR1 MNHEY, CDR2 SMNVEV (reference sequence). The CDR3 here is CASGANPLYSPLHF.

The CDR3 protein is CAWSAQAGFNQPQHF. The J gene is TRBJ1-5, the V gene TRBV30. CDR1 is GTSNPN, CDR2 SVGIG, per germline (reference sequence). This CDR3 comprises 15 residues.

This chain connects TRBV20-1 to TRBJ2-5; without DNA, the TCRdb call of TRBD2 cannot be checked. There are 18 residues in the CDR3. Per germline, CDR1 DFQATT and CDR2 SNEGSKA (reference sequence). CDR3 loop: CSYLGTSGGARERKTQYF.

The V call is TRBV18, the J call TRBJ2-3. The length of the CDR3 is 16 residues. CDR1 and CDR2 (germline): KGHSH, LQKENI. CDR3 in amino acids: CASSPRAGLGEDTQYF.

The chain couples TRBV6-1 to TRBJ2-5. The CDR3 extends over 12 amino acids. Germline CDR1 reads MNHNS; CDR2 reads SASEGT. The CDR3 spells CASGNFGETQYF.

The chain recombines TRBV12-3 or TRBV12-4 with TRBJ2-1; the D call from TCRdb, TRBD1, cannot be confirmed without DNA. The CDR3 length is 14 residues. The chain's CDR3 is CASSRDRGGIEQFF.

The J gene is TRBJ1-5, the V gene TRBV10-3. Germline assignment: CDR1 ENHRY and CDR2 SYGVKD. The CDR3 extends over 13 amino acids. The CDR3 region is CAISVNSNQPQHF.

This CDR3 reads CSARERGPATGELFFF. The chain joins TRBV20-1 to TRBJ2-2; the D gene TCRdb calls, TRBD2, cannot be checked with no DNA. Germline V gene data show CDR1 as DFQATT and CDR2 as SNEGSKA (reference sequence). The CDR3 has 16 amino acids.